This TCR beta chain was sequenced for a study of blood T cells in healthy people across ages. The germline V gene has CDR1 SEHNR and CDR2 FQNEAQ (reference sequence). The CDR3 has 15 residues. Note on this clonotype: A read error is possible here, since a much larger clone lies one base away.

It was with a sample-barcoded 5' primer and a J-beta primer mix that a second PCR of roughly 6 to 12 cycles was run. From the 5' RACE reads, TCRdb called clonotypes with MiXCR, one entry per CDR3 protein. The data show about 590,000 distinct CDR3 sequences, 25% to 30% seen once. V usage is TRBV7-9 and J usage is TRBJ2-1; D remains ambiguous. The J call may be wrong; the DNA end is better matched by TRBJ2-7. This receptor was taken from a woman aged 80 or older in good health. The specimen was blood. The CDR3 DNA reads TGTGCCAGCAGCCCACCCCAGAGTGCCAACAATGAGCAGTACTTC. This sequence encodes CASSPPQSANNEQYF.